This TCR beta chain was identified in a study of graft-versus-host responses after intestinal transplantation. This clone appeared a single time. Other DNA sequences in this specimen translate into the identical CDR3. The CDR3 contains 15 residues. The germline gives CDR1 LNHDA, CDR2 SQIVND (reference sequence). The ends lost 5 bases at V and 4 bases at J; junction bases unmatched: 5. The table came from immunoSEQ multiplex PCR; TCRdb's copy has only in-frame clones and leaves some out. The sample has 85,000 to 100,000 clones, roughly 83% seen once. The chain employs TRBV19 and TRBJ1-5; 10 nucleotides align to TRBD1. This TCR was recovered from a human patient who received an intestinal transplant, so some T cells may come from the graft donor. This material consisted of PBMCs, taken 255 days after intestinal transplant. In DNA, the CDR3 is TGTGCCAGTAGTCCCTGGGGACAGGGGAATCAGCCCCAGCATTTT. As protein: CASSPWGQGNQPQHF.